The TCR beta chain described here comes from a study of shared clonotypes between healthy human individuals. Study summary: A couple of women and a few men aged 18 to 49 made up the donors.

The unsorted PBMC replicate PCRs were performed with 300 ng DNA, 25,000 to 30,000 T cell genomes. Profiling relied on immunoSEQ multiplex PCR, and the TCRdb table lists in-frame clones only, not all of them. The sample consists of 400,000 to 500,000 clones, 60% to 85% of them appearing once. Healthy HIV-negative adults without recent acute infections or vaccinations served as donors. The receptor comes from a woman aged 40 to 55 in good health. Some clones in this sample may be carry-over from other donors' samples. Sequences were obtained from PBMCs.

The CDR3 reads CATSRDLAGYGYTF. The CDR3 DNA follows: TGTGCCACCAGCAGAGATTTGGCAGGTTATGGCTACACCTTC. The chain is built from TRBV15 and TRBJ1-2; no clear D. Germline CDR1 LNHNV, CDR2 YYDKDF (reference sequence). The V gene lost 0 bases and the J gene lost 5 bases, with 10 bases spanning the gap. This CDR3 contains 14 residues.